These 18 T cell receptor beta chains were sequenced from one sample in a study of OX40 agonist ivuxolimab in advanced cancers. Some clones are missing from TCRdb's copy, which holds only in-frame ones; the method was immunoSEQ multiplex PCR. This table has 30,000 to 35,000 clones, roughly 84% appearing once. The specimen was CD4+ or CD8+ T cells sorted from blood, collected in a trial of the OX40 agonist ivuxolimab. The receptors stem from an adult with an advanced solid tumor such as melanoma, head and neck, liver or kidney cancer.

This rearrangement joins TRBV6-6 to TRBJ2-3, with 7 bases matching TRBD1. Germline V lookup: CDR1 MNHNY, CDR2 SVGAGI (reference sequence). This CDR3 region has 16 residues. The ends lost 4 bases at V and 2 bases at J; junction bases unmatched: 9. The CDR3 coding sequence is TGTGCCAGCAGTTTTAAGGGGGCCGGGGTCACAGATACGCAGTATTTT. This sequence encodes CASSFKGAGVTDTQYF.

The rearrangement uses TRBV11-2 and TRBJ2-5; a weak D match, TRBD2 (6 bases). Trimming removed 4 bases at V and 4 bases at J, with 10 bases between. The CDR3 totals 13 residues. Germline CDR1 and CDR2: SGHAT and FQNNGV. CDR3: CASSSNGRETQYF. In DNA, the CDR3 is TGTGCCAGCAGCTCCAACGGGAGAGAGACCCAGTACTTC.

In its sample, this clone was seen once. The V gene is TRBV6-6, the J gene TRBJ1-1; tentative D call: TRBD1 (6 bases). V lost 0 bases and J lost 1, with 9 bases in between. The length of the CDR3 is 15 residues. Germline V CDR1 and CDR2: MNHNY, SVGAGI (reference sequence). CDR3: CASSYSGTPNTEAFF. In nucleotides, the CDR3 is TGTGCCAGCAGTTACTCCGGGACACCGAACACTGAAGCTTTCTTT.

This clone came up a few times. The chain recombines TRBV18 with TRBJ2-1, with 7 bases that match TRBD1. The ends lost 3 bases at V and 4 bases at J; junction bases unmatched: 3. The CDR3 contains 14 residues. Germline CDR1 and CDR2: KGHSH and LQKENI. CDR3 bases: TGTGCCAGCTCACCTCGGGACAGTTACAATGAGCAGTTCTTC. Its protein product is CASSPRDSYNEQFF. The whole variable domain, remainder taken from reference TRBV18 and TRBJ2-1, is NAGVMQNPRHLVRRRGQEARLRCSPMKGHSHVYWYRQLPEEGLKFMVYLQKENIIDESGMPKERFSAEFPKEGPSILRIQQVVRGDSAAYFCASSPRDSYNEQFFGPGTRLTVL.

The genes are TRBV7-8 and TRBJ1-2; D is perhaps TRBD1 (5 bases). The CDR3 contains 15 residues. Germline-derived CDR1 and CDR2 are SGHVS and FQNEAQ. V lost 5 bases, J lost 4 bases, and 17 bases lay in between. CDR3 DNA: TGTGCCAGCAGCCGTGCAAGCGGGGGGAGCTATGGCTACACCTTC. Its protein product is CASSRASGGSYGYTF.

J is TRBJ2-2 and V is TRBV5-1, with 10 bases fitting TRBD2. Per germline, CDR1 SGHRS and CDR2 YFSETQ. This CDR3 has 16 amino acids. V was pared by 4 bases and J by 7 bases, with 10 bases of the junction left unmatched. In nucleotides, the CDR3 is TGCGCCAGCAGCACCCAAGCGGGGGGGCCTATCGGGGAGCTGTTTTTT. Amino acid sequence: CASSTQAGGPIGELFF.

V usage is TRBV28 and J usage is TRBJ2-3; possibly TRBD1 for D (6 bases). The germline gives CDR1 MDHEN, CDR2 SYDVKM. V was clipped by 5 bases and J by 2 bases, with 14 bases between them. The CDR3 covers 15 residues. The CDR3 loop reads CASSPMGAPTDTQYF. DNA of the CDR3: TGTGCCAGCAGTCCCATGGGGGCTCCCACAGATACGCAGTATTTT. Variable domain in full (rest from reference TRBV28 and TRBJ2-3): DVKVTQSSRYLVKRTGEKVFLECVQDMDHENMFWYRQDPGLGLRLIYFSYDVKMKEKGDIPEGYSVSREKKERFSLILESASTNQTSMYLCASSPMGAPTDTQYFGPGTRLTVL.

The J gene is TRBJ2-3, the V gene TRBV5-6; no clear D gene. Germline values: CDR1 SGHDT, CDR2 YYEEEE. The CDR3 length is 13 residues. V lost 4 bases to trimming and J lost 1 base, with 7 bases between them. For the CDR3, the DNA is TGTGCCAGCAGCCTCCAGGGCACAGATACGCAGTATTTT. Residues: CASSLQGTDTQYF.

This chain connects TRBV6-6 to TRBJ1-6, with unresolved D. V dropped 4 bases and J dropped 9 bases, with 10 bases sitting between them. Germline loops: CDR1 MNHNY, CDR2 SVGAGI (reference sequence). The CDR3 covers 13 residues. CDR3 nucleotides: TGTGCCAGCAGTTTGATGGATGTTTCACCCCTCCACTTT. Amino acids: CASSLMDVSPLHF.

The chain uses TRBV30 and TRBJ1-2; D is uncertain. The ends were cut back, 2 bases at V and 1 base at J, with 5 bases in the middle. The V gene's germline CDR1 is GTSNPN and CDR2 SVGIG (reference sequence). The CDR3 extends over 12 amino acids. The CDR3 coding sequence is TGTGCCTGGAGTCGGGGTAACTATGGCTACACCTTC. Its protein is CAWSRGNYGYTF.

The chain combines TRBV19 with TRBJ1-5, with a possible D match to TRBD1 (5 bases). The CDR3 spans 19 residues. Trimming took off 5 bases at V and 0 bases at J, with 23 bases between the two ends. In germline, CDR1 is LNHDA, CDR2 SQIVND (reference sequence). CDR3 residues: CASSHGGMGGAYSNQPQHF. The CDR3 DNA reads TGTGCCAGTAGTCATGGGGGGATGGGGGGAGCATATAGCAATCAGCCCCAGCATTTT.

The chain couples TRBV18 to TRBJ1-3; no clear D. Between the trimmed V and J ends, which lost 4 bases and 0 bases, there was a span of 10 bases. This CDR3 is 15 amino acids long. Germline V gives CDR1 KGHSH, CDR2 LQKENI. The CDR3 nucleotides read TGTGCCAGCTCACTACCAGGAGTCTCTGGAAACACCATATATTTT. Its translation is CASSLPGVSGNTIYF.

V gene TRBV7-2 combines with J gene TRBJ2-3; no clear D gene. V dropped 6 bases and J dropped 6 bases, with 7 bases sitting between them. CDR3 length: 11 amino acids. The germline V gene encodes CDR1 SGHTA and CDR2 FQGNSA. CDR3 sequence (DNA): TGTGCCAGCAGTAGCCTGGATACGCAGTATTTT. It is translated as CASSSLDTQYF. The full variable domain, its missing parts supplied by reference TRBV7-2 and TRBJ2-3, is GAGVSQSPSNKVTEKGKDVELRCDPISGHTALYWYRQSLGQGLEFLIYFQGNSAPDKSGLPSDRFSAERTGGSVSTLTIQRTQQEDSAVYLCASSSLDTQYFGPGTRLTVL.

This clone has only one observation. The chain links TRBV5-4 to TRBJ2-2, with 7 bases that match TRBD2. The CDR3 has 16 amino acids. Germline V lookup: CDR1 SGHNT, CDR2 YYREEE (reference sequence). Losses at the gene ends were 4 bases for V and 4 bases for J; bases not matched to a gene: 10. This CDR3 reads CASSPKTSFSTGELFF. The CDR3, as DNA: TGTGCCAGCAGCCCCAAGACTAGCTTTAGCACCGGGGAGCTGTTTTTT.

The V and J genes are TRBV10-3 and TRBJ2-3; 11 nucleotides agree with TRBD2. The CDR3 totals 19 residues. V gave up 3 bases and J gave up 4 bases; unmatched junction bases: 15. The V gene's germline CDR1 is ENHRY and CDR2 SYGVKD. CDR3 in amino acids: CAISEAKGVGTSGADTQYF. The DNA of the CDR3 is TGTGCCATCAGTGAAGCGAAGGGGGTTGGGACTAGCGGAGCAGATACGCAGTATTTT.

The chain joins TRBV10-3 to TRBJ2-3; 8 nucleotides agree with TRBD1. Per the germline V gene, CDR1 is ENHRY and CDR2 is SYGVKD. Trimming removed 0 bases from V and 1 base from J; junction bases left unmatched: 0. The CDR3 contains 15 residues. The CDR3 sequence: CAISESTGGTDTQYF. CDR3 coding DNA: TGTGCCATCAGTGAGTCGACAGGGGGCACAGATACGCAGTATTTT.

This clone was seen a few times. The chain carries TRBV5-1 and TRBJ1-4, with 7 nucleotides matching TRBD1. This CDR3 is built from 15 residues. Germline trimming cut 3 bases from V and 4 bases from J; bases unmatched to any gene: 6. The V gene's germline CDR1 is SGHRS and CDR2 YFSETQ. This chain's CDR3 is CASSSTGLSNEKLFF. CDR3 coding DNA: TGCGCCAGCAGCTCGACAGGGCTGAGTAATGAAAAACTGTTTTTT. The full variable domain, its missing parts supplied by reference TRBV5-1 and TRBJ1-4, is KAGVTQTPRYLIKTRGQQVTLSCSPISGHRSVSWYQQTPGQGLQFLFEYFSETQRNKGNFPGRFSGRQFSNSRSEMNVSTLELGDSALYLCASSSTGLSNEKLFFGSGTQLSVL.

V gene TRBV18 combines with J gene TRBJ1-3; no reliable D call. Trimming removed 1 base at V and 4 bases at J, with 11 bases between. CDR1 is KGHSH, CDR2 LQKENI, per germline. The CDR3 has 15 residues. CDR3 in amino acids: CASSPQKGGGNTIYF. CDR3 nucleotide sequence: TGTGCCAGCTCACCACAAAAGGGAGGAGGAAACACCATATATTTT. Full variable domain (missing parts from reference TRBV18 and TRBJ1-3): NAGVMQNPRHLVRRRGQEARLRCSPMKGHSHVYWYRQLPEEGLKFMVYLQKENIIDESGMPKERFSAEFPKEGPSILRIQQVVRGDSAAYFCASSPQKGGGNTIYFGEGSWLTVV.